This is a list of T cell receptor beta chains from one sample in a study of shared clonotypes between healthy human individuals. Assay: immunoSEQ multiplex PCR; the TCRdb copy retains only in-frame clones and omits some. The table includes some 580,000 clones, less than 98% detected once. The specimen sequenced was naive CD4+ T cells sorted from blood. All receptors come from a woman in her thirties in good health. Each CDR3 is given with its conserved first and last residue. D genes are given only for firm matches. Rows give clone size only sometimes, using once, few, many, or a class for an expanded clone.

D	length	size	V	J	CDR3	DNA
TRBD1	16	.	TRBV2	TRBJ1-5	CASSGQGTYSNQPQHF	TGTGCCAGCAGTGGACAGGGTACCTATAGCAATCAGCCCCAGCATTTT
.	13	.	TRBV28	TRBJ1-2	CASSVSGEDGYTF	TGTGCCAGCAGTGTTTCAGGGGAAGATGGCTACACCTTC
TRBD1	15	.	TRBV6-5	TRBJ1-5	CASSYSIGRDSHQHF	TGTGCCAGCAGTTACTCGATTGGACGGGACAGTCACCAGCATTTT
.	15	.	TRBV7-9	TRBJ2-1	CASSLGGRTYNEQFF	TGTGCCAGCAGCTTGGGGGGTAGGACCTACAATGAGCAGTTCTTC
.	14	.	TRBV2	TRBJ2-2	CASSGTSPTGELFF	TGTGCCAGCAGTGGGACTTCTCCCACCGGGGAGCTGTTTTTT
.	11	.	TRBV28	TRBJ2-7	CASGGAYEQYF	TGTGCCAGCGGGGGAGCCTACGAGCAGTACTTC
.	12	.	TRBV12-5	TRBJ1-5	CASGLENQPQHF	TGTGCTAGTGGTTTGGAGAATCAGCCCCAGCATTTT
.	18	.	TRBV5-1	TRBJ2-3	CASSYPGLGGGVTDTQYF	TGCGCCAGCAGCTACCCTGGGCTTGGAGGGGGGGTGACAGATACGCAGTATTTT
TRBD1	14	.	TRBV7-9	TRBJ2-2	CASSLQGGAGELFF	TGTGCCAGCAGCTTACAAGGGGGCGCCGGGGAGCTGTTTTTT
.	14	.	TRBV14	TRBJ2-3	CASSQGRDTDTQYF	TGTGCCAGCAGCCAGGGACGGGACACAGATACGCAGTATTTT
.	14	.	TRBV11-1	TRBJ2-7	CASSPTTRSYEQYF	TGTGCCAGCAGCCCCACGACTAGAAGCTACGAGCAGTACTTC
.	14	.	TRBV28	TRBJ1-1	CASTHGGVNTEAFF	TGTGCCAGCACCCATGGAGGGGTGAACACTGAAGCTTTCTTT
.	16	.	TRBV28	TRBJ1-4	CASSLRQYRANEKLFF	TGTGCCAGCAGTTTAAGACAGTATAGAGCTAATGAAAAACTGTTTTTT
.	15	.	TRBV10-2	TRBJ1-1	CASRKAKSMNTEAFF	TGCGCCAGCAGGAAGGCCAAATCTATGAACACTGAAGCTTTCTTT
.	11	once	TRBV6-1	TRBJ2-5	CASSEVETQYF	TGTGCCAGCAGTGAAGTAGAGACCCAGTACTTC
.	15	.	TRBV12-1	TRBJ1-3	CASSFNTDSGNTIYF	TGTGCCAGCAGCTTCAACACGGACTCTGGAAACACCATATATTTT
.	13	.	TRBV5-1	TRBJ1-4	CASSLSTERRLFF	TGCGCCAGCAGCTTGTCGACAGAAAGGAGACTGTTTTTT
.	12	.	TRBV9	TRBJ2-1	CASSVVWSEQFF	TGTGCCAGCAGCGTAGTGTGGAGTGAGCAGTTCTTC
TRBD2	13	.	TRBV6-1	TRBJ2-5	CASGTSVQETQYF	TGTGCCAGCGGGACTAGCGTACAAGAGACCCAGTACTTC
TRBD2	18	.	TRBV5-6	TRBJ2-2	CASSLLGSGRPNTGELFF	TGTGCCAGCAGCTTGTTGGGTAGCGGGAGGCCGAACACCGGGGAGCTGTTTTTT
.	13	.	TRBV28	TRBJ1-5	CASDSGANQPQHF	TGTGCCAGCGATTCAGGGGCGAATCAGCCCCAGCATTTT
TRBD2	15	.	TRBV9	TRBJ2-3	CASSVALAGTDTQYF	TGTGCCAGCAGCGTAGCTCTAGCGGGAACGGATACGCAGTATTTT
.	13	.	TRBV7-9	TRBJ2-1	CASSLEVYNEQFF	TGTGCCAGCAGCTTAGAAGTCTACAATGAGCAGTTCTTC
.	17	.	TRBV5-1	TRBJ1-2	CASSPTDGSPLNYGYTF	TGCGCCAGCAGTCCGACGGACGGCAGCCCATTGAACTATGGCTACACCTTC
.	16	.	TRBV5-6	TRBJ2-7	CASSLGPGLLSYEQYF	TGTGCCAGCAGCTTGGGTCCGGGGCTCCTTTCCTACGAGCAGTACTTC
TRBD2	17	.	TRBV19	TRBJ2-3	CASSHPHSGRTSDTQYF	TGTGCCAGTAGTCACCCCCACAGCGGGAGGACGTCAGATACGCAGTATTTT
.	13	.	TRBV5-1	TRBJ1-4	CASSLSGSGKLFF	TGCGCCAGCAGCTTGTCAGGGTCTGGAAAACTGTTTTTT
.	16	.	TRBV5-1	TRBJ1-1	CASRSGTGTRNTEAFF	TGCGCCAGCAGAAGCGGGACTGGGACCAGGAACACTGAAGCTTTCTTT
.	17	.	TRBV4-1	TRBJ1-5	CASSQAMKPRGNQPQHF	TGCGCCAGCAGCCAAGCTATGAAACCGAGGGGCAATCAGCCCCAGCATTTT
.	18	.	TRBV19	TRBJ1-5	CASSIAWTLQGSNQPQHF	TGTGCCAGTAGTATAGCATGGACACTCCAGGGGAGCAATCAGCCCCAGCATTTT
TRBD1	15	.	TRBV4-2	TRBJ2-3	CASNLFGTGTDTQYF	TGTGCCAGCAACCTATTCGGGACAGGCACAGATACGCAGTATTTT
.	14	once	TRBV10-1	TRBJ2-7	CASRGVGFSYEQYF	TGCGCCAGCAGGGGGGTGGGGTTCTCCTACGAGCAGTACTTC
.	17	once	TRBV7-9	TRBJ2-5	CASTDSFRDYPRETQYF	TGTGCCAGCACCGACTCTTTCCGAGACTACCCCCGTGAGACCCAGTACTTC
.	15	.	TRBV15	TRBJ2-2	CATSREGQSIGELFF	TGTGCCACCAGCAGAGAGGGGCAGTCGATTGGGGAGCTGTTTTTT
.	12	.	TRBV28	TRBJ2-7	CASSSTLYEQYF	TGTGCCAGCAGTTCGACACTCTACGAGCAGTACTTC
TRBD2	16	once	TRBV7-8	TRBJ2-7	CASSLGTSGRRGEQYF	TGTGCCAGCAGCTTGGGGACTAGCGGGAGAAGAGGCGAGCAGTACTTC
TRBD1	15	once	TRBV9	TRBJ1-2	CASSAGQGANYGYTF	TGTGCCAGCAGCGCCGGACAGGGAGCTAACTATGGCTACACCTTC
.	16	.	TRBV7-6	TRBJ2-7	CASSGAGRKLTGVQYF	TGTGCCAGCAGCGGGGCCGGACGGAAACTGACGGGGGTACAGTACTTC
.	13	.	TRBV2	TRBJ1-2	CASSVRVLYGYTF	TGTGCCAGCAGTGTAAGGGTTCTCTATGGCTACACCTTC
TRBD1	14	once	TRBV28	TRBJ1-3	CASRTGLSGNTIYF	TGTGCCAGCAGGACAGGGCTCTCTGGAAACACCATATATTTT
.	13	.	TRBV10-3	TRBJ2-1	CAISDLPGGEQFF	TGTGCCATCAGTGACCTCCCGGGTGGTGAGCAGTTCTTC
TRBD2	15	.	TRBV6-4	TRBJ2-3	CASRKTSGNGDTQYF	TGTGCCAGCAGGAAGACTAGCGGGAATGGAGATACGCAGTATTTT
TRBD1	15	.	TRBV19	TRBJ1-5	CASSIWDSSNQPQHF	TGTGCCAGTAGTATCTGGGACAGTAGCAATCAGCCCCAGCATTTT